The present T cell receptor beta chain was sequenced within a study of blood T cell repertoires in COVID-19 (dated by TCRdb to the early 2020s). Describing the broader study: Collaborator samples came from the United States, Italy and Spain and covered acute and convalescent phases of COVID-19. The material from the prospective study consisted of cDNA or gDNA derived from T cells, B-cell-depleted T cells, or PBMCs. The dataset comprised deeply sampled blood TCRbeta repertoires from subjects exposed to, actively infected with, or recovered from COVID-19. A freely available public database, intended as a resource for researchers studying the immune response to SARS-CoV-2, is where the repertoires were released. Samples were obtained from the ongoing ImmuneRACE study (first 160 participants) and from about 1,300 subjects provided by 6 global collaborators. Sample metadata almost always included a de-identified subject ID, COVID-19 status, age in years and sex. Where HLA class I and class II types were available, the types were taken from metadata supplied by the sample provider, not from assay-based typing.

TCRbeta CDR3 regions were amplified from genomic DNA using the immunoSEQ Assay, a bias-controlled multiplex PCR. The paper's processing steps were these. The number of nucleated cells in each sample was estimated by amplification of reference gene primers within the assay. To quantify the absolute abundance of each unique TCRbeta CDR3 rearrangement, sequence reads were collapsed and filtered. Productive Simpson clonality was computed per sample as the square root of Simpson's diversity index over productive rearrangements. This is the immuneACCESS table as TCRdb keeps it, with only in-frame sequences that have V and J called. A part of the clones is gone; compared with another copy, unresolved V genes explain less than half, and the rest is unexplained. V and J calls and clone size are given by that table; D and trimming were obtained from the DNA. For this sample the table gives about 440,000 clones, of which 87% were detected only once. Jointly, the top ten make up under 2% of the sample.

Beyond this particular receptor, the publication reports: How much clinical and demographic metadata was included differed by source and by participant, and the metadata was provided uncurated.

Of note for this clone: This clone's antigen is unknown. Base qualities are not recorded, but no much larger clone differs from it by a single base.

Participants in the prospective study were enrolled through a virtual design, were aged roughly 18 to 90 years, and lived in 24 United States geographic areas. In the prospective study, participants were assigned to cohorts based on the clinical history participants reported in a screening survey and a study questionnaire. Mobile phlebotomists in the prospective study collected whole blood, serum and a nasopharyngeal or oropharyngeal swab from every participant. Participants in the prospective study had the option to provide additional blood draws and questionnaires over a roughly 2-month period. Before DNA extraction, prospective study blood samples were shipped either frozen or at room temperature. The CDR3 spans 13 residues, from the cysteine through the phenylalanine. Only CDR3 DNA is held: 39 bases, read in frame from base 1. The germline V gene specifies SNHLY as CDR1 and FYNNEI as CDR2. Relative to germline, V is missing 9 bases and J is missing 0 bases, with 3 bases of the junction outside any gene match.

The receptor's source is a woman under 30 with acute COVID-19. The sequence is built from TRBV2 and TRBJ2-3; 7 nucleotides in the junction match TRBD1. The material sequenced was PBMCs or T cells enriched from blood (not recorded which). CDR3 reads: CARTGQSTDTQYF. The bases are TGTGCCAGAACGGGACAGAGCACAGATACGCAGTATTTT. This CDR3, with the reference TRBV2 and TRBJ2-3 proteins standing in past its ends, gives the full variable domain EPEVTQTPSHQVTQMGQEVILRCVPISNHLYFYWYRQILGQKVEFLVSFYNNEISEKSEIFDDQFSVERPDGSNFTLKIRSTKLEDSAMYFCARTGQSTDTQYFGPGTRLTVL.